This TCR beta chain was found in a study of T-cell reconstitution after alpha-beta-depleted transplantation in children. V was clipped by 2 bases and J by 6 bases, with 16 bases between them. Germline V gene data show CDR1 as MNHEY and CDR2 as SMNVEV (reference sequence). This CDR3 has 15 amino acids. This clonotype was observed a few times. The TCRbeta library incorporated unique molecular identifiers. TCRdb re-called the PCR reads through MiXCR, storing one row per CDR3 protein. The table shows 300,000 or so distinct CDR3 sequences, with around 9.6% occurring only once. The source material was PBMCs from the stem cell graft donor, sampled from the stem cell graft. This sequence was found in a human donor who donated a stem cell graft to a child with SCID. The chain has TRBV27 and TRBJ1-1, with D unresolved. The CDR3 DNA sequence: TGTGCCAGCAGTTTAGAAGGGTTCGGGGTGGCTGAAGCTTTCTTT. This encodes CASSLEGFGVAEAFF.